This T cell receptor (beta chain) stems from a study of control samples from healthy donors and cancer patients. The CDR3 has 15 residues. V dropped 3 bases and J dropped 1 base, with 13 bases sitting between them. Germline CDR1 and CDR2: SGHTA and FQGNSA. Libraries were prepared by immunoSEQ multiplex PCR; TCRdb keeps only in-frame clonotypes and omits some of them. This table holds 88,000 or so clones, just under 95% found once. The source material was blood. This receptor was obtained from a woman between 18 and 30 years old in good health. The V and J genes are TRBV7-2 and TRBJ2-7; no firm D call. DNA of the CDR3: TGTGCCAGCAGCTTGGTGAAGGGCCCTTCCTACGAGCAGTACTTC. This encodes CASSLVKGPSYEQYF.